The 24 T cell receptor beta chains below come from one sample, sequenced in a study of blood T cell repertoires in COVID-19 (dated by TCRdb to the early 2020s). Library preparation used the immunoSEQ multiplex PCR assay. TCRdb re-hosts the immuneACCESS table, in-frame sequences only. Its copies lack some clones; in the studies checked, an unresolved V gene accounts for under half of them, and the cause for the rest is not known. The sample profile shows about 400,000 clones; around 89% of them were found once. Roughly 4.3% of the sample lies in the top ten. Sequencing was carried out using peripheral blood. The source of these receptors is a woman in her thirties with acute or convalescent COVID-19.

The chain couples TRBV5-4 to TRBJ1-1; D is undetermined. V was trimmed by 3 bases and J by 7 bases, leaving 10 bases between them. The V gene's germline CDR1 is SGHNT and CDR2 YYREEE (reference sequence). The CDR3 is 12 amino acids. The CDR3 sequence is CASSYSTNEAFF. The CDR3 DNA reads TGTGCCAGCAGCTACAGTACCAATGAAGCTTTCTTT.

J is TRBJ2-5 and V is TRBV15; 10 bases map to TRBD2. Looked up from germline, CDR1 is LNHNV and CDR2 is YYDKDF (reference sequence). After removal of 4 bases from V and 5 bases from J, the junction contained 10 bases not matched to a gene. This CDR3 is built from 16 residues. The CDR3 nucleotides read TGTGCCACCAGCACCTCCCTAGCGGGGGACTCGGAGACCCAGTACTTC. Its translation: CATSTSLAGDSETQYF.

This chain joins TRBV4-2 and TRBJ2-7; 9 nucleotides agree with TRBD2. Germline values: CDR1 LGHNA, CDR2 YNFKEQ. The CDR3 covers 15 residues. V was pared by 1 base and J by 1 base, with 2 bases of the junction left unmatched. CDR3 in amino acids: CASSQGSGSSYEQYF. Written as DNA, the CDR3 is TGTGCCAGCAGCCAAGGTAGCGGGAGTTCCTACGAGCAGTACTTC.

The chain uses TRBV19 and TRBJ2-5; 15 nucleotides match TRBD2. The germline CDR1 and CDR2 sequences are LNHDA and SQIVND (reference sequence). Unmatched junction bases numbered 1, after V lost 1 base and J lost 1 base. CDR3 size: 17 residues. DNA for the CDR3: TGTGCCAGTAGTATAGGGGGACTAGCGGGGGGCCAAGAGACCCAGTACTTC. This translates into CASSIGGLAGGQETQYF. The full variable domain, its missing parts supplied by reference TRBV19 and TRBJ2-5, is DGGITQSPKYLFRKEGQNVTLSCEQNLNHDAMYWYRQDPGQGLRLIYYSQIVNDFQKGDIAEGYSVSREKKESFPLTVTSAQKNPTAFYLCASSIGGLAGGQETQYFGPGTRLLVL.

The chain is built from TRBV19 and TRBJ1-1; the match to TRBD1 covers 7 bases. The V segment lost 9 bases and the J segment 2 bases; nucleotides outside the gene matches: 9. The CDR3 runs to 14 residues. Looked up from germline, CDR1 is LNHDA and CDR2 is SQIVND (reference sequence). CDR3 loop: CASRTRGPNTEAFF. CDR3 coding DNA: TGTGCCAGCAGAACAAGGGGGCCCAACACTGAAGCTTTCTTT.

The chain employs TRBV18 and TRBJ1-6, with D uncertain. Germline V gives CDR1 KGHSH, CDR2 LQKENI. The CDR3 runs to 14 residues. Trimming took 6 bases from V and 9 from J, leaving 15 bases between them. CDR3 nucleotides: TGTGCCAGCTCCCCGGACGCGGGGTCTTCACCCCTCCACTTT. Its protein is CASSPDAGSSPLHF.

This clone has just one count. The chain employs TRBV30 and TRBJ2-3, with D possibly matching TRBD2 (5 bases). The CDR3 runs to 15 residues. CDR1 and CDR2 (germline): GTSNPN, SVGIG (reference sequence). The V gene lost 1 base and the J gene lost 1 base, with 12 bases spanning the gap. The CDR3, as DNA: TGTGCCTGGAGTGGAATAGCGTTGGGCACAGATACGCAGTATTTT. The encoded protein is CAWSGIALGTDTQYF.

This chain joins TRBV28 and TRBJ2-7; D not resolved. CDR1 and CDR2 (germline): MDHEN, SYDVKM. Trimming took off 3 bases at V and 1 base at J, with 4 bases between the two ends. The CDR3 sequence is 12 residues long. CDR3 coding DNA: TGTGCCAGCAGTTTGGCATCCTACGAGCAGTACTTC. Its translation: CASSLASYEQYF.

This chain links TRBV20-1 with TRBJ2-7; a possible D gene is TRBD2 (6 bases). V was trimmed by 3 bases and J by 3 bases, leaving 18 bases between them. This CDR3 has 15 amino acids. Germline loops: CDR1 DFQATT, CDR2 SNEGSKA (reference sequence). The CDR3 sequence: CSASSKSGGSYEQYF. The CDR3 region has the DNA TGCAGTGCTAGTAGTAAAAGCGGAGGGAGCTACGAGCAGTACTTC.

The chain uses TRBV28 and TRBJ2-1; TRBD2 is a possible D gene (5 bases). This CDR3 has 15 amino acids. Trimming stripped 5 bases from V and 10 bases from J, with 21 bases between. Germline values: CDR1 MDHEN, CDR2 SYDVKM. CDR3 in DNA: TGTGCCAGCAGTCCCCTTACACTCCTAGCACAAGAGCAGTTCTTC. Encoded protein: CASSPLTLLAQEQFF.

This clone appeared a few times. The chain uses TRBV5-4 and TRBJ1-1; D remains ambiguous. The ends were cut back, 1 base at V and 3 bases at J, with 7 bases in the middle. CDR1 and CDR2 from the germline V gene are SGHNT and YYREEE (reference sequence). This CDR3 has 13 amino acids. CDR3 sequence reads: CASSLSADTEAFF. The CDR3 DNA reads TGTGCCAGCAGCTTGAGCGCGGACACTGAAGCTTTCTTT.

The V gene is TRBV5-1, the J gene TRBJ1-2, with 9 positions matching TRBD1. The CDR3 has 14 residues. Germline values: CDR1 SGHRS, CDR2 YFSETQ. V gave up 4 bases and J gave up 8 bases; unmatched junction bases: 9. The CDR3 loop reads CASSGTGGSGGYTF. CDR3 sequence (DNA): TGCGCCAGCAGCGGAACAGGGGGCTCGGGCGGCTACACCTTC.

This clone appeared a few times. V gene TRBV5-6 combines with J gene TRBJ2-2; TRBD1 matches 7 bases. Germline CDR1 SGHDT, CDR2 YYEEEE. The CDR3 spans 19 residues. With V trimmed by 0 bases and J by 1 base, 12 bases remained unmatched. CDR3 region: CASSLAGWDSVMNTGELFF. The CDR3 DNA follows: TGTGCCAGCAGCTTGGCGGGTTGGGACAGCGTTATGAACACCGGGGAGCTGTTTTTT.

This chain links TRBV5-1 with TRBJ2-5, with TRBD1 matching over 10 bases. Germline V gene lookup returns CDR1 SGHRS and CDR2 YFSETQ. V trimming: 3 bases; J trimming: 2 bases; junction bases outside the gene matches: 4. CDR3 length: 15 amino acids. Here the CDR3 reads CASSWGTGAQETQYF. In nucleotides, the CDR3 is TGCGCCAGCAGCTGGGGGACAGGGGCACAAGAGACCCAGTACTTC.

The chain joins TRBV19 to TRBJ1-2; TRBD1 is a possible D gene (6 bases). The CDR3 consists of 15 residues. The germline CDR1 and CDR2 sequences are LNHDA and SQIVND (reference sequence). The V end lost 7 bases, the J end lost 1 base, and 16 bases lay between the germline ends. CDR3 loop: CASTLGGFSNYGYTF. CDR3 DNA: TGTGCCAGTACCTTAGGGGGTTTCAGTAACTATGGCTACACCTTC.

The V gene is TRBV2, the J gene TRBJ2-7; 10 bases align to TRBD2. V gave up 6 bases and J gave up 9 bases; unmatched junction bases: 14. Per the germline V gene, CDR1 is SNHLY and CDR2 is FYNNEI. This CDR3 contains 15 residues. CDR3 coding DNA: TGTGCCAGCAGCGTAGCGGGGGGTACAAATGTGGGGCAGTACTTC. Its protein is CASSVAGGTNVGQYF. The variable domain in full, with the rest retrieved from reference TRBV2 and TRBJ2-7, is EPEVTQTPSHQVTQMGQEVILRCVPISNHLYFYWYRQILGQKVEFLVSFYNNEISEKSEIFDDQFSVERPDGSNFTLKIRSTKLEDSAMYFCASSVAGGTNVGQYFGPGTRLTVT.

As concerns this clone: The same CDR3 also results from other DNA sequences found in this sample. The V and J genes are TRBV5-1 and TRBJ1-3; D possibly corresponds to TRBD1 (5 bases). The CDR3 sequence is 14 residues long. The V end was cut by 4 bases, the J end by 0 bases, with 8 bases between. The germline gives CDR1 SGHRS, CDR2 YFSETQ. The CDR3 loop is CASSPGGSGNTIYF. The CDR3 DNA sequence: TGCGCCAGCAGCCCCGGGGGCTCTGGAAACACCATATATTTT.

J is TRBJ2-4 and V is TRBV4-1; the match to TRBD1 covers 7 bases. With 0 bases clipped from V and 2 bases from J, the junction kept 10 bases outside the gene matches. The CDR3 covers 18 residues. Germline V CDR1 and CDR2: MGHRA, YSYEKL. CDR3 DNA sequence: TGCGCCAGCAGCCAAGACCCGACAGGGCGAAGTTCCAAAAACATTCAGTACTTC. Protein sequence: CASSQDPTGRSSKNIQYF.

The chain is built from TRBV21-1 and TRBJ2-5; the table's D gene call, TRBD2, was not cross checked with the DNA. TRBV21-1 is flagged as a pseudogene. This CDR3 comprises 16 residues. CDR3 loop: CASSSRTSGGRETQYF. CDR3 nucleotides: TGTGCCAGCAGCAGCCGGACTAGCGGGGGGAGAGAGACCCAGTACTTC.

CDR3 coding DNA: TGTGCCAGCAGCTTAGGGACTAGTGGGACAGATACGCAGTATTTT. Amino acid sequence: CASSLGTSGTDTQYF. This chain links TRBV11-3 with TRBJ2-3; 7 bases are a match to TRBD2. V lost 1 base, J lost 3 bases, and 4 bases stayed unmatched. Germline CDR1 reads SGHNT; CDR2 reads YENEEA. This CDR3 region has 15 residues.

The chain uses TRBV5-8 and TRBJ2-2; D uncertain. Trimming cost V 7 bases and J 5 bases, with 6 bases left between them. This CDR3 region has 11 residues. Germline V CDR1 and CDR2: SGHTS, YDEGEE. CDR3 DNA sequence: TGTGCCAGCGAGGTAACCGGGGAGCTGTTTTTT. It codes for CASEVTGELFF.

Concerning this clone itself: Other DNA variants within this sample encode the same CDR3. The V and J genes are TRBV5-1 and TRBJ1-1, with a tentative D call TRBD1 (6 bases). Trimming took 3 bases from V and 4 from J, leaving 16 bases between them. CDR3 length: 15 residues. Germline V gene sequence: CDR1 SGHRS, CDR2 YFSETQ. The CDR3 loop is CASSSPGGAGTEAFF. As DNA, the CDR3 is TGCGCCAGCAGCTCCCCGGGGGGCGCCGGCACTGAAGCTTTCTTT.

This clone was counted a few times. The V and J genes are TRBV7-9 and TRBJ2-5; 10 bases align to TRBD2. The length of the CDR3 is 15 residues. The V gene end was trimmed by 1 base and the J gene end by 4 bases; junction bases not matched to a gene: 3. Per germline, CDR1 SEHNR and CDR2 FQNEAQ (reference sequence). The chain's CDR3 is CASSLGSGGSETQYF. CDR3 in DNA: TGTGCCAGCAGCTTAGGTAGCGGGGGGTCAGAGACCCAGTACTTC.

This sequence joins TRBV11-3 and TRBJ2-1; 14 bases line up with TRBD2. CDR3 length: 19 residues. Per germline, CDR1 SGHNT and CDR2 YENEEA. V shed 5 bases, J shed 0 bases, and the junction held 9 bases outside the gene matches. The CDR3 region has the DNA TGTGCCAGCAGCCAGGGACTAGCGGGGGCCCTAAGCTCCTACAATGAGCAGTTCTTC. Translation gives CASSQGLAGALSSYNEQFF.